This T cell receptor beta chain was obtained from a study of blood T cell repertoires in COVID-19. Study context: Sample material is recorded as cDNA or gDNA derived from T cells, B-cell-depleted T cells, or PBMCs.

In the original workflow: By means of reference gene primer amplification, nucleated cell counts were estimated. Data came from immunoSEQ multiplex PCR; TCRdb stores just in-frame clones and leaves some out. Clone size and V and J calls were adopted from that table, with D and trimming inferred from the DNA. The data contain 380,000 or so clones, over 65% of them singletons. This CDR3 is 16 amino acids long. The ends lost 4 bases at V and 6 bases at J; junction bases unmatched: 12. Germline V gives CDR1 SGHTS, CDR2 YDEGEE. This TCR came from a human donor with acute or convalescent COVID-19. The donor label of this sample is uncertain. This chain joins TRBV5-8 and TRBJ1-5, with 8 bases identical to TRBD1. Input material: peripheral blood. CDR3 nucleotides: TGTGCCAGCAGCGGATGGACAGGGAGGGTTTTTCAGCCCCAGCATTTT. It specifies CASSGWTGRVFQPQHF.